A selection of T cell receptor beta chains follows, all from one sample in a study of cytomegalovirus exposure and HLA in healthy donors. Repertoires were generated with immunoSEQ multiplex PCR, while TCRdb's copy carries only in-frame clones and drops some. Seen here are approximately 170,000 clones, about 69% observed once, and the top ten hold 4% to 5%. Source material: PBMCs. The origin of the receptors is a man aged 25-45 years in good health and CMV-seropositive. Each CDR3 is given with its conserved first and last residue. Fields, in order: V gene, D gene, CDR3 protein. A D gene is named only where the DNA matches it firmly.

V: TRBV11-1; D: -; CDR3: CASSLVTQNTEAFF
V: TRBV28; D: TRBD1; CDR3: CASSSLMGQVTDSPLHF
V: TRBV7-3; D: TRBD1; CDR3: CASSPGQNYGYTF
V: TRBV28; D: TRBD1; CDR3: CASSSETGTGNENTEAFF
V: TRBV7-2; D: -; CDR3: CASSPIAEETQYF
V: TRBV7-2; D: TRBD2; CDR3: CASSFIAGADTQYF
V: TRBV6-5; D: TRBD1; CDR3: CASSSGRDRGRETQYF
V: TRBV5-1; D: TRBD1; CDR3: CASSSRDRGMVNTEAFF
V: TRBV6-6; D: TRBD2; CDR3: CASSYRLAGDSEQFF
V: TRBV11-3; D: -; CDR3: CASSAKISGSPGNTIYF
V: TRBV7-6; D: -; CDR3: CASSSAGHPNTGELFF
V: TRBV27; D: -; CDR3: CASGSEGRSYNEQFF
V: TRBV28; D: -; CDR3: CASSFGHPSTDRDYGYTF
V: TRBV7-3; D: -; CDR3: CASSMDSTGELFF
V: TRBV18; D: -; CDR3: CASSPGQNQPQHF
V: TRBV19; D: -; CDR3: CASSMGTDNSPLHF
V: TRBV19; D: TRBD2; CDR3: CASSTRTSGRNQETQYF
V: TRBV7-2; D: -; CDR3: CASSPGQPYEQYF
V: TRBV25-1; D: TRBD2; CDR3: CASSELGLAGGGNEQYF
V: TRBV18; D: -; CDR3: CASSPNGGKGNTGELFF
V: TRBV25-1; D: -; CDR3: CASSLGGATADTQYF
V: TRBV6-5; D: -; CDR3: CASSYSQAYEQYF
V: TRBV9; D: -; CDR3: CASSVGGRGGQETQYF
V: TRBV5-1; D: TRBD1; CDR3: CASSFSGTVSGNTIYF
V: TRBV6-6; D: TRBD1; CDR3: CASSSGTEVNYGYTF
V: TRBV27; D: -; CDR3: CASRKTPSYEQYF
V: TRBV5-6; D: -; CDR3: CARSFFSGKRREKLFF
V: TRBV6-6; D: TRBD1; CDR3: CASSHRGVNTEAFF
V: TRBV6-5; D: -; CDR3: CASSYPSSAQHF
V: TRBV7-7; D: TRBD1; CDR3: CASSVGGRATDTQYF
V: TRBV20-1; D: -; CDR3: CSARQGSEQYF
V: TRBV4-3; D: -; CDR3: CASSQDAGDPSDTIYF
V: TRBV18; D: -; CDR3: CASSPQQDQPQHF
V: TRBV5-1; D: -; CDR3: CASSLGHLEQYF
V: TRBV6-5; D: TRBD1; CDR3: CASSAHDRGWYEQYF
V: TRBV5-1; D: TRBD2; CDR3: CASSTSGGRTGELFF
V: TRBV6-1; D: -; CDR3: CATIDTYGYTF
V: TRBV4-2; D: TRBD2; CDR3: CASSQPLAGVNTGELFF
V: TRBV5-5; D: -; CDR3: CASSLRMLAKDTQYF
V: TRBV4-1; D: TRBD1; CDR3: CASSQPDRVGDTQYF
V: TRBV2; D: TRBD2; CDR3: CASSVPREAYEQYF
V: TRBV7-9; D: TRBD1; CDR3: CASSPQGAGTF
V: TRBV6-1; D: TRBD2; CDR3: CASSEQGGRGEQYF
V: TRBV18; D: -; CDR3: CASSPPQNYGYTF
V: TRBV28; D: -; CDR3: CASSFRRGPQHF
V: TRBV4-3; D: TRBD2; CDR3: CASSRLADNTDTQYF